Below are 9 T cell receptor beta chains sequenced from a single sample in a study of CD8+ T cells in alopecia areata. Extracted from the samples, RNA was reverse transcribed into cDNA to serve as the sequencing template. The method was immunoSEQ multiplex PCR; TCRdb's version includes in-frame clones alone and lacks a portion of them. The table shows about 190,000 clones, with 45% to 65% occurring only once. Treatment denoted: oral pan-JAK inhibitor, 5-10 mg twice daily. The sample in question was CD4+ T cells sorted from blood, obtained at week 4, from a patient treated with tofacitinib. The source of these receptors is a human donor with alopecia areata.

The chain couples TRBV28 to TRBJ1-2; D possibly corresponds to TRBD1 (6 bases). The CDR3 has 12 residues. The germline V gene encodes CDR1 MDHEN and CDR2 SYDVKM. V was trimmed by 8 bases and J by 7 bases, leaving 14 bases between them. DNA of the CDR3: TGTGCCAGCGCTCTAACAGGGTCTGGCTACACCTTC. Amino acids: CASALTGSGYTF.

The rearrangement links TRBV6-1 to TRBJ1-2, with a tentative D call TRBD1 (6 bases). CDR1 and CDR2 from the germline V gene are MNHNS and SASEGT. This CDR3 is built from 14 residues. V was trimmed by 6 bases and J by 7 bases, leaving 18 bases between them. CDR3 residues: CASRYTGTFRGYTF. The CDR3 nucleotides are TGTGCCAGCAGATATACCGGGACATTCCGTGGCTACACCTTC.

Only a few counts were recorded for this clone. V usage is TRBV29-1 and J usage is TRBJ2-7; D perhaps matches TRBD1 (6 bases). The V gene lost 4 bases and the J gene lost 4 bases, with 14 bases spanning the gap. CDR3 length equals 13 residues. Germline V gene data show CDR1 as SQVTM and CDR2 as ANQGSEA. The DNA of the CDR3 is TGCAGCGTTGGAGGAAGGGGGTCTTACGAGCAGTACTTC. This codes for CSVGGRGSYEQYF.

The gene calls are TRBV7-2 and TRBJ2-7; D is perhaps TRBD2 (5 bases). Germline V gene data show CDR1 as SGHTA and CDR2 as FQGNSA. V was clipped by 5 bases and J by 4 bases, with 15 bases between them. This CDR3 is built from 14 residues. The CDR3 nucleotides are TGTGCCAGCAGCCCTGCGCGGGCCCTTTACGAGCAGTACTTC. It yields the protein CASSPARALYEQYF. Based on the CDR3 plus reference TRBV7-2 and TRBJ2-7, the full variable domain is GAGVSQSPSNKVTEKGKDVELRCDPISGHTALYWYRQSLGQGLEFLIYFQGNSAPDKSGLPSDRFSAERTGGSVSTLTIQRTQQEDSAVYLCASSPARALYEQYFGPGTRLTVT.

The chain joins TRBV2 to TRBJ1-2; D not certain. V lost 5 bases to trimming and J lost 6 bases, with 1 base between them. Germline V gives CDR1 SNHLY, CDR2 FYNNEI. The CDR3 totals 9 residues. The CDR3 reads CASSNGYTF. For the CDR3, the DNA is TGTGCCAGCAGTAATGGCTACACCTTC.

This chain links TRBV2 with TRBJ2-3; TRBD2 matches at 13 bases. The CDR3 consists of 15 residues. From germline, CDR1 is SNHLY and CDR2 FYNNEI. The trim removed 6 bases at V and 4 bases at J, leaving 4 bases unmatched. CDR3: CASRLAGGPADTQYF. For the CDR3, the DNA is TGTGCCAGCAGACTAGCGGGAGGGCCGGCAGATACGCAGTATTTT.

The chain couples TRBV30 to TRBJ1-4, with no clear D. Trimming stripped 1 base from V and 8 bases from J, with 5 bases between. The CDR3 extends over 11 amino acids. Per germline, CDR1 GTSNPN and CDR2 SVGIG (reference sequence). The CDR3 here is CAWSGREKLFF. The CDR3 bases are TGTGCCTGGAGTGGCCGGGAAAAACTGTTTTTT.

The rearrangement uses TRBV19 and TRBJ2-5; D gene ambiguous. Per germline, CDR1 LNHDA and CDR2 SQIVND (reference sequence). Trimming took 9 bases from V and 0 from J, leaving 17 bases between them. The length of the CDR3 is 15 residues. As DNA, the CDR3 is TGTGCCAGCCGAACCACTCCTACGTACCAAGAGACCCAGTACTTC. This encodes CASRTTPTYQETQYF.

This chain links TRBV29-1 with TRBJ2-7; 9 bases line up with TRBD1. This CDR3 has 15 amino acids. V dropped 6 bases and J dropped 5; count of bases not matched to a gene: 14. Germline V gene lookup returns CDR1 SQVTM and CDR2 ANQGSEA. CDR3 in amino acids: CSVGPPGQGLNEQYF. In nucleotides, the CDR3 is TGCAGCGTGGGGCCGCCGGGACAGGGACTGAACGAGCAGTACTTC.